The sequence of this T cell receptor (beta chain) was determined in a study of OX40 agonist ivuxolimab in advanced cancers. At the level of the study: The patients received ivuxolimab by intravenous route every 2 weeks at 0.01 to 10 mg/kg. Study conclusions and caveats: Expanded clones were, on average, more numerous in CD8+ T cells than in CD4+.

This CDR3 comprises 14 residues. V lost 5 bases to trimming and J lost 3 bases; unmatched junction nucleotides: 4. Germline V CDR1 and CDR2: LNHDA, SQIVND (reference sequence). The method was immunoSEQ multiplex PCR; TCRdb's version includes in-frame clones alone and lacks a portion of them. The repertoire holds almost 85,000 clones, with roughly 86% as singletons. Note on this clone: The antigen is undetermined.

This TCR was sampled from an adult with an advanced solid tumor such as melanoma, head and neck, liver or kidney cancer. Specimen: CD4+ or CD8+ T cells sorted from blood, collected in a trial of the OX40 agonist ivuxolimab. The V and J genes are TRBV19 and TRBJ1-2; 9 bases are a match to TRBD1. CDR3 DNA: TGTGCCAGTAGTTCTTGGGACAGGGACTATGGCTACACCTTC. It translates to CASSSWDRDYGYTF.